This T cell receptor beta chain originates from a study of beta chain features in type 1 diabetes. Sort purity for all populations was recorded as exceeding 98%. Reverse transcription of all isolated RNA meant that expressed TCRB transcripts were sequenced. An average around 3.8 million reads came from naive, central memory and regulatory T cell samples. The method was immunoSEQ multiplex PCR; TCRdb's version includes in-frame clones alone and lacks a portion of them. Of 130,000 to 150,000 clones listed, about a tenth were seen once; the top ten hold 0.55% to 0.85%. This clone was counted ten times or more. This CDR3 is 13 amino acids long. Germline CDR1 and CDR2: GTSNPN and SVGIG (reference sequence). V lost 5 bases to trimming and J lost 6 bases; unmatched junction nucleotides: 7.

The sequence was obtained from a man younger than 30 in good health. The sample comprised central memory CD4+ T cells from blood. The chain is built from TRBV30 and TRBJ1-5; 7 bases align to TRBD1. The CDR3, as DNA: TGTGCCTGGCGGACAGGCGTTTCTCAGCCCCAGCATTTT. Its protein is CAWRTGVSQPQHF.